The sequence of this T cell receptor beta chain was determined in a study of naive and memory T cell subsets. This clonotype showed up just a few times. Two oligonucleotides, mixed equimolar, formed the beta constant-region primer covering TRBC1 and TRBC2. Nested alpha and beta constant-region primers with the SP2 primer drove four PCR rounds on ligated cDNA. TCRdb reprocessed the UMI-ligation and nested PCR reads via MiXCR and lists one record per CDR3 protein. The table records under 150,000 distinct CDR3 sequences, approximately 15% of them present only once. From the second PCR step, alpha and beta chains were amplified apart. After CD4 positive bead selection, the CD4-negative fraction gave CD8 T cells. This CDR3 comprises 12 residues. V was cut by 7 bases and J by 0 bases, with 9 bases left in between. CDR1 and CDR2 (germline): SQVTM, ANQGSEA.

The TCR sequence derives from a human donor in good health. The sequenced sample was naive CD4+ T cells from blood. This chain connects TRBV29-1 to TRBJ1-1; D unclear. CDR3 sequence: CSGTDMNTEAFF. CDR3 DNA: TGCAGCGGAACCGATATGAACACTGAAGCTTTCTTT.